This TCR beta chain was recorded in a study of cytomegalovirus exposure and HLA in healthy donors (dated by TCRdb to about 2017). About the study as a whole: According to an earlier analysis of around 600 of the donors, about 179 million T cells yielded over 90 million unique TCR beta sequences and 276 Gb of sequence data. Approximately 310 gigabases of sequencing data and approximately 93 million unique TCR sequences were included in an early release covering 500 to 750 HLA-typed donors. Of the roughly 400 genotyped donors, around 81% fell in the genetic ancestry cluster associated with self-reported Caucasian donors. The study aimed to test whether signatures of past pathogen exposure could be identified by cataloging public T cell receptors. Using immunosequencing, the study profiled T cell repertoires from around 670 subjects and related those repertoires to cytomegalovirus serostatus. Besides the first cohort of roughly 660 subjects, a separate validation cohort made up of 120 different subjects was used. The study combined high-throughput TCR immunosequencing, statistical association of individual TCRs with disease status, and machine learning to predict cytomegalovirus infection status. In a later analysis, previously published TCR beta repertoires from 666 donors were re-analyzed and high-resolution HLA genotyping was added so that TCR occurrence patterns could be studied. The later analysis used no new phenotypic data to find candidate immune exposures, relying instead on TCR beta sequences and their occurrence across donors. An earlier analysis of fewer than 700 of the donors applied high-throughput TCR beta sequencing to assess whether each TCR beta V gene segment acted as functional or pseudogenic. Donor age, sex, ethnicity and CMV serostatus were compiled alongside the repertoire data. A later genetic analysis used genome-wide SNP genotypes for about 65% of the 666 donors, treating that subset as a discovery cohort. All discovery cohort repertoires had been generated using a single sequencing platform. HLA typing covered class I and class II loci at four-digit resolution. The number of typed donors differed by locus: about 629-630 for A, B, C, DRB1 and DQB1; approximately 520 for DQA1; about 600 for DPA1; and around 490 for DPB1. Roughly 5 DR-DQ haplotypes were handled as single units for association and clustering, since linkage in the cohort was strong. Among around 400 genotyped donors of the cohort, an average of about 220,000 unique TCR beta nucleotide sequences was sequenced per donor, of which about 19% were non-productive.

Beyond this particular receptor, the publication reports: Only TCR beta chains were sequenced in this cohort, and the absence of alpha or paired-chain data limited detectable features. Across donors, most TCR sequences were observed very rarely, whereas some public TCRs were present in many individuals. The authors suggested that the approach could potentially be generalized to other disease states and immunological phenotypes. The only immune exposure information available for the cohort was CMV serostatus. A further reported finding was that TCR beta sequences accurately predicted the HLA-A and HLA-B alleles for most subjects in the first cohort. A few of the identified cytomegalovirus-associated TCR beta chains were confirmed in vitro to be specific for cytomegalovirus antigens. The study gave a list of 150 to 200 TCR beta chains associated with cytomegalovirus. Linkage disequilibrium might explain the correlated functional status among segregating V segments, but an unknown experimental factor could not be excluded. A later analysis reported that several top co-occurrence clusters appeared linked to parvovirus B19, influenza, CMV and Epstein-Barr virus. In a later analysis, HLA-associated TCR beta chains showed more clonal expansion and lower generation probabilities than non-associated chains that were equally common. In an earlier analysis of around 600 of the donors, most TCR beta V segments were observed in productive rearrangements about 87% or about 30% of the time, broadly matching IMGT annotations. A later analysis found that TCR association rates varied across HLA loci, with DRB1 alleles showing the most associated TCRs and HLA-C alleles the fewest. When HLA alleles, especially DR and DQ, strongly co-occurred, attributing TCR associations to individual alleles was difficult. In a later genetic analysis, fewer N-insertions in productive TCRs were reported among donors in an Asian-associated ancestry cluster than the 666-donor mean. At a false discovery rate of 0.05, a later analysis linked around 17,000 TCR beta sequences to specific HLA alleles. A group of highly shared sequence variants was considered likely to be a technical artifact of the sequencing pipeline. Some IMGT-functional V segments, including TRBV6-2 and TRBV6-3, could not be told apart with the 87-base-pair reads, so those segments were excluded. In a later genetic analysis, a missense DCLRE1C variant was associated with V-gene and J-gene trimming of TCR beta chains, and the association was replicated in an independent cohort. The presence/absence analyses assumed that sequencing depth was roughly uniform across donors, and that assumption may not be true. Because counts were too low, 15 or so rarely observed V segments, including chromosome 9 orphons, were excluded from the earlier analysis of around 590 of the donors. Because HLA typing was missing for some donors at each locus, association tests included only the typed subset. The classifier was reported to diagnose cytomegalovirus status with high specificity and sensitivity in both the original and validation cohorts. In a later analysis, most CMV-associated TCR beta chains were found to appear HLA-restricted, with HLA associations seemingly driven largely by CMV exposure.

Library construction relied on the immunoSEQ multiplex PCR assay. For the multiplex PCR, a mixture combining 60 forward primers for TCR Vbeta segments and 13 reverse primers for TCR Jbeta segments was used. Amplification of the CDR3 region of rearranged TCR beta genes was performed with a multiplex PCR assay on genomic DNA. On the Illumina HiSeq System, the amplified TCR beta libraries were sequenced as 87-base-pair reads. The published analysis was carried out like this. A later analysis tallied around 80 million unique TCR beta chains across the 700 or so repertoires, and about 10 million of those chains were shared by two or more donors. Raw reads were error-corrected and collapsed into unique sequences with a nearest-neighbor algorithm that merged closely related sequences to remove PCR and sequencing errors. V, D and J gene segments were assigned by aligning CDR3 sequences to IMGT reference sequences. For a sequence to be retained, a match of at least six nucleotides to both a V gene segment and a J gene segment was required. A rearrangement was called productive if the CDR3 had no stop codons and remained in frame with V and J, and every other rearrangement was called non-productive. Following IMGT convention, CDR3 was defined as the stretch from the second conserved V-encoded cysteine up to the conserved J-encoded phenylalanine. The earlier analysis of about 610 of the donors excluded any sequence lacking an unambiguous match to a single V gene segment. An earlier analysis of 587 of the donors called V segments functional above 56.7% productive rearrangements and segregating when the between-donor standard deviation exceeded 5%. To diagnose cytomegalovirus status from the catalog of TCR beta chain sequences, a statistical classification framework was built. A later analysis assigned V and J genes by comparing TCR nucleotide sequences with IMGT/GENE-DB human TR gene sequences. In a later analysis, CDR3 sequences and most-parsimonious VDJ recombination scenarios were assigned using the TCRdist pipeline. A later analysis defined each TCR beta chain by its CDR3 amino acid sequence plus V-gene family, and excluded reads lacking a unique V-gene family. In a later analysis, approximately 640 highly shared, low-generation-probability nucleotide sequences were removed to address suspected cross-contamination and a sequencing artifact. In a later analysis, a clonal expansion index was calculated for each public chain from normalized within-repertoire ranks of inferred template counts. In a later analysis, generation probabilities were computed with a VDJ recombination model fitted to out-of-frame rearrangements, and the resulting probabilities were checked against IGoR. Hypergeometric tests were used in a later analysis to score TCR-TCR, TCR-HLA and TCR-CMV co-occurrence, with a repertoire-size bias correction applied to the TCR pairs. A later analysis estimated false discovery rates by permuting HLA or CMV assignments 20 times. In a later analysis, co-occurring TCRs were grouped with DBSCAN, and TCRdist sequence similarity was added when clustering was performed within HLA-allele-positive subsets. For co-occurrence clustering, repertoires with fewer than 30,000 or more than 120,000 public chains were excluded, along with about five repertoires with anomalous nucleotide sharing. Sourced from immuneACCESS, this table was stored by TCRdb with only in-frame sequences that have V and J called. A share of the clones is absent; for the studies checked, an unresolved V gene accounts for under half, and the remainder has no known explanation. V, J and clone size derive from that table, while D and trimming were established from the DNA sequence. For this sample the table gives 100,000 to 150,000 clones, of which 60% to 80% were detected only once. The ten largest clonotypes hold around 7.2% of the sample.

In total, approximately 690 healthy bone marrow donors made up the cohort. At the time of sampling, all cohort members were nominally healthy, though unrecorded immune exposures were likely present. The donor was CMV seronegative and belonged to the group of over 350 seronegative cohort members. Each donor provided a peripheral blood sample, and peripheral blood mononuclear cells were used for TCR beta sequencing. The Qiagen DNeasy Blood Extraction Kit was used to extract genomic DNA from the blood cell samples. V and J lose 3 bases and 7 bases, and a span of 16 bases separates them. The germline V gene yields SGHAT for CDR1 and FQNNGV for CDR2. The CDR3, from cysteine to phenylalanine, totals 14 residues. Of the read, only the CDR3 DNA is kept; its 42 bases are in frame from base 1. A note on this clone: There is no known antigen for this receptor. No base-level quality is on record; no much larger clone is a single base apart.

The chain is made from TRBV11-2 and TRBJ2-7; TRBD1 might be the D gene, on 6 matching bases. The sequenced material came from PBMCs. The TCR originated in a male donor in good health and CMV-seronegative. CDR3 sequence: CASSFSTTGWEQYF. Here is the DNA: TGTGCCAGCAGCTTTTCCACTACAGGGTGGGAGCAGTACTTC.